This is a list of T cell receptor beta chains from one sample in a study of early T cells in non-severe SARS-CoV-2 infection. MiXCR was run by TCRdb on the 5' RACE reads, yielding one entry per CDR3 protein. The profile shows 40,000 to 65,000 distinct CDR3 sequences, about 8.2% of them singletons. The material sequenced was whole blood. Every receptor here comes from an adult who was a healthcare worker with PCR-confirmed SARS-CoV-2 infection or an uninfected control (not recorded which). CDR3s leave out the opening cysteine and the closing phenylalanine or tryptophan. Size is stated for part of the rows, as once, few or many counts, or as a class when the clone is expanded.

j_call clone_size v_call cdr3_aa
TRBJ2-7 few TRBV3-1 ASSQRRQASSEQY
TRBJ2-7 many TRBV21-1 ASSSTGTVFCLQNFYEQY
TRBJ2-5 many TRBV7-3 ASSLTRTSETQY
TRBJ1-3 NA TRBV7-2 ASSFYPTTGNTIY
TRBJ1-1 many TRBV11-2 ASSRRENTEAF
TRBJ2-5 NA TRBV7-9 ASSPGTSGGTYQETQY
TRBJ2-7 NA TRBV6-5 ASSRRGGHYEQY
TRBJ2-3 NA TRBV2 ASKGPTDTQY
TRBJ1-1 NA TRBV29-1 SVGLRDRGTRNTEAF
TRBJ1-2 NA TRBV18 ASQEGDYGYT
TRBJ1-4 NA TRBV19 ASSNPTGPKLF
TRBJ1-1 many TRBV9 ASGGQGASNTEAF
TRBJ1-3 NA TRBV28 ASSFLISGNTIY
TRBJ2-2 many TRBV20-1 SAQREINTGELF
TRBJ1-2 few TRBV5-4 ASSPGMDNYGYT
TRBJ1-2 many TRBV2 ASNRRVNDGYT
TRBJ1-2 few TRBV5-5 ASSLDGVNGYT
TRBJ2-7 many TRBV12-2 ASRLGQFYEQY
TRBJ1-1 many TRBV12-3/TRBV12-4 ASSLKGNTEAF
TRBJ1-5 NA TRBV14 ASSQAGGNQPQH
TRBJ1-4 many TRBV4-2 ASSPRGQWDEKLF
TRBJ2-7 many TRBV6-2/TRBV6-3 ASSGRTAGEQY
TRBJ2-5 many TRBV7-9 ASSNAGGRVETQY
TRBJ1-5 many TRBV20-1 SATPGVQPQH
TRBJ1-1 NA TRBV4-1 ASSQVGQNTEAF